The present entry profiles one T cell receptor (beta chain) with its context. From the PCR reads, TCRdb called clonotypes with MiXCR, one entry per CDR3 protein. The sample records approximately 3,000 distinct CDR3 sequences, roughly 69% being singletons. This entry is derived from a study of CD4 and CD8 cells across lung adenocarcinoma regions. Localized lung adenocarcinoma, a non-small cell lung cancer, affected the donors. The clonotype was recovered from a male donor with lung adenocarcinoma. The CD4 and CD8 labels of this study may be unreliable. The sequenced sample consisted of CD4+ T cells from the margin of a lung tumor.

The CDR3 is CASSDAGDYGYTF. The DNA of the CDR3 is TGTGCCAGCAGTGACGCAGGGGACTATGGCTACACCTTC. The chain joins TRBV6-1 to TRBJ1-2, with a weak D call TRBD1 (6 bases). Deletions cut 3 bases from V and 3 bases from J, with 8 bases between. The length of the CDR3 is 13 residues. The germline gives CDR1 MNHNS, CDR2 SASEGT.